The clone carrying this T cell receptor (beta chain) turned up a few times. The CDR3 is made up of 16 amino acids. The J segment lost 3 bases and the V segment lost 3 bases, leaving 10 bases of the junction unmatched. The V gene's germline CDR1 is GTSNPN and CDR2 SVGIG (reference sequence). This record comes from a study of control samples from healthy donors and cancer patients. The protocol was immunoSEQ multiplex PCR, while the TCRdb copy is restricted to in-frame clones and leaves out a portion. The data hold roughly 95,000 clones, with 88% observed a single time. The chain joins TRBV30 to TRBJ1-1, with 10 positions matching TRBD1. Input material: blood. This clonotype was obtained from a man aged 25-45 years in good health. The CDR3, as DNA: TGTGCCTGGAGCGGACGCGTTGGACAGGGGGACACTGAAGCTTTCTTT. Its protein is CAWSGRVGQGDTEAFF. Together with reference TRBV30 and TRBJ1-1, the CDR3 gives the full variable domain: SQTIHQWPATLVQPVGSPLSLECTVEGTSNPNLYWYRQAAGRGLQLLFYSVGIGQISSEVPQNLSASRPQDRQFILSSKKLLLSDSGFYLCAWSGRVGQGDTEAFFGQGTRLTVV.